The rows below give T cell receptor beta chains drawn from one sample of a study of blood T cell repertoires in COVID-19. Sequenced by immunoSEQ multiplex PCR; TCRdb stores in-frame clones only, minus some. The sample has around 27,000 clones; approximately 80% are singletons. Sequences were obtained from peripheral blood. The receptor source for this set is a man in his sixties or seventies with active COVID-19. The CDR3 runs from the conserved cysteine through the conserved F or W. Fields, in order: V gene, J gene, clone size, D gene, CDR3 DNA, CDR3 protein. The D gene is left open where the match is weak. Not every row has a clone size; where given, it reads once, few, many or a size class.

TRBV15	TRBJ1-1	.	TRBD1	TGTGCCACCAGCAGAACTCAGGGGGCGGACACTGAAGCTTTCTTT	CATSRTQGADTEAFF
TRBV6-5	TRBJ1-1	.	TRBD1	TGTGCCAGCAGAGAGACAGGGGGCTTCACTGAAGCTTTCTTT	CASRETGGFTEAFF
TRBV9	TRBJ2-2	.	.	TGTGCCAGCAGCGCCACAGCTTGGGTGGGCGGGGAGCTGTTTTTT	CASSATAWVGGELFF
TRBV7-8	TRBJ2-1	.	TRBD2	TGTGCCACCCGAAGGACTAGCGGGGCGAATGAGCAGTTCTTC	CATRRTSGANEQFF
TRBV19	TRBJ2-7	.	TRBD1	TGTGCCAGTAGTGATTTCGGACAGGGTGCCCCCTACGAGCAGTACTTC	CASSDFGQGAPYEQYF
TRBV5-1	TRBJ2-7	once	.	TGCGCCAGCAGCTTGGGGACAGACACCTACGAGCAGTACTTC	CASSLGTDTYEQYF
TRBV7-3	TRBJ2-1	once	.	TGTGCCAGCAGCTTAAGTAGAACGGGAGACCGTCAGTTCTTC	CASSLSRTGDRQFF
TRBV11-2	TRBJ2-1	few	.	TGTGCCAGCAGTTTAATGTCCAACTCCTACAATGAGCAGTTCTTC	CASSLMSNSYNEQFF
TRBV3-1/TRBV3-2	TRBJ1-1	.	.	TGTGCCACTCGGGGGGGAACTGAAGCTTTCTTT	CATRGGTEAFF
TRBV4-1	TRBJ2-2	.	.	TGCGCCAGCAGCCAAGGAGGACTGGTGAACACCGGGGAGCTGTTTTTT	CASSQGGLVNTGELFF
TRBV28	TRBJ2-3	.	.	TGTGCCAGCAACAGGGTGAACACAGATACGCAGTATTTT	CASNRVNTDTQYF
TRBV5-1	TRBJ2-3	.	.	TGCGCCAGCAGCTTGGCCGGGGCAGATACGCAGTATTTT	CASSLAGADTQYF
TRBV2	TRBJ2-7	.	TRBD1	TGTGCCAGCAGTGAATTGAGACAGGGCTACGAGCAGTACTTC	CASSELRQGYEQYF
TRBV11-3	TRBJ2-2	.	TRBD1	TGTGCCAGCAGCCCGACAGGGGGCTCCGGGGAGCTGTTTTTT	CASSPTGGSGELFF
TRBV18	TRBJ1-5	.	.	TGTGCCAGCTCACCGGGGGCTAATAGCAATCAGCCCCAGCATTTT	CASSPGANSNQPQHF
TRBV11-3	TRBJ2-3	.	TRBD2	TGTGCCAGCAGCACTACTAGCGGGGGCCCCGATACGCAGTATTTT	CASSTTSGGPDTQYF
TRBV19	TRBJ2-7	.	TRBD1	TGTGCCAGTAGTACGACAGGGGGAATCTACGAGCAGTACTTC	CASSTTGGIYEQYF
TRBV20-1	TRBJ1-5	few	.	TGCAGTGCTAGTACCCAGTTCAATCAGCCCCAGCATTTT	CSASTQFNQPQHF
TRBV27	TRBJ1-6	.	.	TGTGCCAGCAGTTTATCGGGGCAGGGTGAGGCCCTCCACTTT	CASSLSGQGEALHF
TRBV7-8	TRBJ2-3	.	.	TGTGCCAGCAGCTCTCCGGGACTTCGCACAGATACGCAGTATTTT	CASSSPGLRTDTQYF
TRBV28	TRBJ2-1	.	TRBD1	TGTGCCAGCAGTTTTATTCTTCGACAGGGGGTCGCCCGGATCGTCAATGAGCAGTTCTTC	CASSFILRQGVARIVNEQFF
TRBV6-6	TRBJ1-2	.	.	TGTGCCAGCAGTGAGAACTCCCCGGGGGGCAGCGGCTACACCTTC	CASSENSPGGSGYTF
TRBV4-1	TRBJ2-1	.	TRBD2	TGCGCCAGCAGCCAGGTTTCTAGCGGGGTTTACAATGAGCAGTTCTTC	CASSQVSSGVYNEQFF
TRBV5-1	TRBJ2-2	.	TRBD2	TGCGCCAGCCAAAGGGGGGGACTAGCGAACACCGGGGAGCTGTTTTTT	CASQRGGLANTGELFF
TRBV18	TRBJ1-3	.	TRBD1	TGTGCCAGCTCAAGACAGGGGCACACCGGAAACACCATATATTTT	CASSRQGHTGNTIYF
TRBV2	TRBJ2-7	.	.	TGTGCCAGCAGCATCCTAGGGGACTACGAGCAGTACTTC	CASSILGDYEQYF
TRBV5-5	TRBJ1-3	few	.	TGTGCCAGCAGTCTGTGGGAGGCTGGAAACACCATATATTTT	CASSLWEAGNTIYF
TRBV28	TRBJ1-1	.	TRBD1	TGTGCCAGCAGTTTCTCGACAGGGGGCATCACTGAAGCTTTCTTT	CASSFSTGGITEAFF
TRBV3-1/TRBV3-2	TRBJ2-2	.	.	TGTGCCAGCAGCCGACAAGGAGGGACTCACACCGGGGAGCTGTTTTTT	CASSRQGGTHTGELFF
TRBV11-2	TRBJ1-1	.	.	TGTGCCAGCAGCCGCGGGGTTAACACTGAAGCTTTCTTT	CASSRGVNTEAFF
TRBV5-4	TRBJ1-3	few	.	TGTGCCAGCAGCTTGGATTTCGGGGGGGAGGCTGGAAACACCATATATTTT	CASSLDFGGEAGNTIYF
TRBV27	TRBJ1-5	.	TRBD1	TGTGCCAGCAGGGACAGGGCGGCACAGCCCCAGCATTTT	CASRDRAAQPQHF
TRBV18	TRBJ1-2	.	TRBD1	TGTGCCAGCTCTCAACTCCCGGGACAGGGTGACTATGGCTACACCTTC	CASSQLPGQGDYGYTF
TRBV12-1	TRBJ2-1	.	.	TGTGCCAGCAGCTTCCACATCAAAGGGGGCGCTTACAATGAGCAGTTCTTC	CASSFHIKGGAYNEQFF
TRBV6-5	TRBJ1-2	.	TRBD1	TGTGCCAGCAGTCCCGGGACAGCCCCCCTCTATGGCTACACCTTC	CASSPGTAPLYGYTF
TRBV9	TRBJ1-6	.	.	TGTGCCAGCAGCGTTGGGCGACCTTATAATTCACCCCTCCACTTT	CASSVGRPYNSPLHF
TRBV5-1	TRBJ2-7	.	TRBD2	TGCGCCAGCAGCTTGGTAGCGGGCTCCTACGAGCAGTACTTC	CASSLVAGSYEQYF
TRBV5-5	TRBJ1-3	.	TRBD1	TGTGCCAGCAGGTCGACGGACAGGGGCTCTGGAAACACCATATATTTT	CASRSTDRGSGNTIYF
TRBV7-2	TRBJ1-2	.	.	TGTGCCAGCAGCCCCATAGGAGGGGTCTATGGCTACACCTTC	CASSPIGGVYGYTF
TRBV11-2	TRBJ2-5	.	.	TGTGCCAGCAGCCCTACAGGGTGGCAGACCCAGTACTTC	CASSPTGWQTQYF
TRBV2	TRBJ2-3	.	TRBD2	TGTGCCAGCAAAGCGGGGGGGCCAGATACGCAGTATTTT	CASKAGGPDTQYF
TRBV5-4	TRBJ2-7	.	TRBD2	TGTGCCAGCAGCAGCGGACTAGCGGGAGCCGGCGAGCAGTACTTC	CASSSGLAGAGEQYF
TRBV11-3	TRBJ2-7	once	.	TGTGCCAGCAGTCAAAGCGGAACCCACGCCAAGCAGTACTTC	CASSQSGTHAKQYF
TRBV5-1	TRBJ2-2	.	.	TGCGCCAGCAGCCCCCGGGGGGCCACAGCGAACACCGGGGAGCTGTTTTTT	CASSPRGATANTGELFF
TRBV9	TRBJ2-5	.	.	TGTGCCAGCAGTGCGGGGCCGGAAGAGACCCAGTACTTC	CASSAGPEETQYF
TRBV7-2	TRBJ2-4	.	TRBD2	TGTGCCAGCAGCACGAGGACTAGCGGGGGGGTAGCCAAAAACATTCAGTACTTC	CASSTRTSGGVAKNIQYF
TRBV3-1/TRBV3-2	TRBJ2-5	.	TRBD2	TGTGCCAGCAGCCCGACCTTGGGATCCGGGACTAGCGGGGGGGTCCAAGAGACCCAGTACTTC	CASSPTLGSGTSGGVQETQYF
TRBV29-1	TRBJ2-2	few	TRBD1	TGCAGCGCGCAGGGGGCGCGGAGGGAGCTGTTTTTT	CSAQGARRELFF
TRBV5-1	TRBJ2-3	.	TRBD2	TGCGCCAGCAGCCCCCTCCCCCTAGCGGATTACACAGATACGCAGTATTTT	CASSPLPLADYTDTQYF
TRBV5-4	TRBJ2-5	.	.	TGTGCCAGCAGCTTCACTCTTAGGGCAGGGGTATCGGAGACCCAGTACTTC	CASSFTLRAGVSETQYF
TRBV12-3/TRBV12-4	TRBJ1-2	.	TRBD1	TGTGCCAGCAGCCAGGGGACAGGTGTGGGCTACACCTTC	CASSQGTGVGYTF
TRBV5-1	TRBJ2-1	.	TRBD2	TGCGCCAGCAGCAATGGCGGGGGGGACTACAATGAGCAGTTCTTC	CASSNGGGDYNEQFF
TRBV12-5	TRBJ2-7	.	.	TGTGCTAGTGGTTTATCGCGGCGCCCGAGTTACGAGCAGTACTTC	CASGLSRRPSYEQYF
TRBV10-2	TRBJ1-5	.	.	TGCGCCAGCAGGGGGCAGAGCAATCAGCCCCAGCATTTT	CASRGQSNQPQHF
TRBV29-1	TRBJ1-3	.	.	TGCAGCGCTGCCCCCGGGCCTGGGGCCCTCTCTGGAAACACCATATATTTT	CSAAPGPGALSGNTIYF
TRBV15	TRBJ2-3	.	.	TGTGCCACCAGCAGCGAAGGGAGGAATACGCAGTATTTT	CATSSEGRNTQYF
TRBV21-1	TRBJ2-7	few	.	TGTGCCAGCAGCAAAGGGGCTAGCGGGAGGTTAGTCGAGCAGTACTTC	CASSKGASGRLVEQYF
TRBV5-5	TRBJ1-2	.	.	TGTGCCAGCAGCCTACAGGGATTCTATGGCTACACCTTC	CASSLQGFYGYTF
TRBV5-6	TRBJ2-3	.	.	TGTGCCAGCAGCCCCGCCTGGGCCCATACGCAGTATTTT	CASSPAWAHTQYF
TRBV19	TRBJ1-3	.	.	TGTGCCAGTTGCGGGAGATACACCATATATTTT	CASCGRYTIYF